Below, 28 T cell receptor beta chains from the same sample are listed, as sequenced in a study of patients and donors after allogeneic stem cell transplantation. MiXCR, applied by TCRdb to the RT-PCR reads, yields one record per CDR3 protein. The sample holds about a million distinct CDR3 sequences, under 20% seen once. The sample was blood, either unsorted or a sorted T cell fraction (not recorded which). The receptors were gathered from a human donor who was either an allogeneic HSCT recipient or a stem cell or donor lymphocyte infusion donor (not recorded which). It is not recorded whose cells these are; they may come from a transplant donor.

This sequence joins TRBV5-1 and TRBJ2-1, with D perhaps TRBD1 (6 bases). With 2 bases removed from V and 5 bases from J, the gap between germline ends came to 11 bases. Germline CDR1 SGHRS, CDR2 YFSETQ. There are 14 residues in the CDR3. CDR3 sequence reads: CASSFRGNNNEQFF. The DNA for the CDR3 is TGCGCCAGCAGCTTCAGGGGCAACAACAATGAGCAGTTCTTC. Combining the CDR3 with reference TRBV5-1 and TRBJ2-1 gives the whole variable domain KAGVTQTPRYLIKTRGQQVTLSCSPISGHRSVSWYQQTPGQGLQFLFEYFSETQRNKGNFPGRFSGRQFSNSRSEMNVSTLELGDSALYLCASSFRGNNNEQFFGPGTRLTVL.

This clonotype was observed a handful of times. The rearrangement joins TRBV6-5 to TRBJ2-3, with a possible D match to TRBD1 (6 bases). Germline values: CDR1 MNHEY, CDR2 SVGAGI. The CDR3 loop spans 14 amino acids. With 2 bases removed from V and 2 bases from J, the gap between germline ends came to 8 bases. CDR3 sequence reads: CASSYGQYTDTQYF. As DNA, the CDR3 is TGTGCCAGCAGTTACGGACAGTACACAGATACGCAGTATTTT.

This clonotype was counted a few times. The chain has TRBV2 and TRBJ1-1; D perhaps matches TRBD1 (5 bases). Germline V lookup: CDR1 SNHLY, CDR2 FYNNEI. This CDR3 spans 14 amino acids. V lost 8 bases, J lost 0 bases, and 13 bases lay in between. The CDR3 region has the DNA TGTGCCAGCTCGACAGCCTCAGTGAACACTGAAGCTTTCTTT. This gives the protein CASSTASVNTEAFF.

The V call is TRBV6-2 or TRBV6-3, the J call TRBJ2-3; 8 nucleotides align to TRBD1. The germline V gene encodes CDR1 MNHEY and CDR2 SVGEGT. The CDR3 is 17 residues long. J gave up 1 base and V 7 bases, and 13 bases lay outside the gene matches. CDR3 sequence: CASKLRGQGVGTDTQYF. In nucleotides, the CDR3 is TGTGCCAGCAAACTACGTGGACAGGGAGTGGGCACAGATACGCAGTATTTT.

This clonotype was seen a few times. The V gene is TRBV29-1, the J gene TRBJ2-1, with 10 bases that match TRBD2. The ends lost 8 bases at V and 3 bases at J; junction bases unmatched: 4. CDR1 is SQVTM and CDR2 is ANQGSEA in the germline V gene. This CDR3 is built from 13 residues. CDR3 region: CSLGLASYNEQFF. The CDR3 DNA reads TGCAGCTTGGGACTAGCGAGCTACAATGAGCAGTTCTTC.

DNA for the CDR3: TGTGCCAGCAGTGACTGGTACCGGCAGGGGGCATGGGATACGCAGTATTTT. It translates to CASSDWYRQGAWDTQYF. The rearrangement links TRBV6-4 to TRBJ2-3; 8 bases fit TRBD1. The CDR3 covers 17 residues. V lost 1 base to trimming and J lost 6 bases; unmatched junction nucleotides: 12. Per the germline V gene, CDR1 is MRHNA and CDR2 is SNTAGT.

There are a few counts of this clonotype. The chain combines TRBV5-1 with TRBJ2-3; TRBD2 aligns across 10 bases. The germline CDR1 and CDR2 sequences are SGHRS and YFSETQ. The V and J ends lost 0 bases and 4 bases, in that order; junction bases with no gene match: 8. The CDR3 is 17 residues long. The CDR3 DNA reads TGCGCCAGCAGCTTGGAGCCCGTAGCGGGAGGCGCAGATACGCAGTATTTT. Translated: CASSLEPVAGGADTQYF.

The V gene is TRBV12-3 or TRBV12-4, the J gene TRBJ1-1; 9 bases align to TRBD1. V was clipped by 2 bases and J by 5 bases; unmatched bases: 3. This CDR3 is 14 amino acids long. The CDR3, as DNA: TGTGCCAGCAGTTTAAGGGACAGGGAAACTGAAGCTTTCTTT. It encodes CASSLRDRETEAFF.

This clonotype was recorded many times. The chain joins TRBV6-1 to TRBJ2-7; 11 bases align to TRBD2. The ends lost 6 bases at V and 2 bases at J; junction bases unmatched: 9. There are 16 residues in the CDR3. CDR1 and CDR2 (germline): MNHNS, SASEGT. CDR3: CASRSQGLAATYEQYF. CDR3 nucleotide sequence: TGTGCCAGCAGATCACAGGGACTAGCGGCAACCTACGAGCAGTACTTC.

This rearrangement joins TRBV20-1 to TRBJ2-1, with D maybe TRBD2 (6 bases). Per the germline V gene, CDR1 is DFQATT and CDR2 is SNEGSKA (reference sequence). This CDR3 has 13 amino acids. Trimming removed 6 bases from V and 6 bases from J, with 15 bases in between. CDR3 DNA: TGCAGTGCCCAGAGAAGGGACTTCAATGAGCAGTTCTTC. Its protein product is CSAQRRDFNEQFF.

V gene TRBV9 combines with J gene TRBJ1-6; D not certain. Trimming pared 0 bases from V and 7 bases from J, leaving 11 bases between. This CDR3 spans 15 amino acids. Germline CDR1 reads SGDLS; CDR2 reads YYNGEE. CDR3 in amino acids: CASSVAWTENSPLHF. The CDR3 DNA reads as TGTGCCAGCAGCGTAGCGTGGACCGAGAATTCACCCCTCCACTTT.

V is TRBV20-1 and J is TRBJ2-7, with D tentatively TRBD1 or TRBD2 (5 bases each). Per the germline V gene, CDR1 is DFQATT and CDR2 is SNEGSKA (reference sequence). This CDR3 is 16 amino acids long. Deletions cut 1 base from V and 4 bases from J, with 20 bases between. CDR3 coding DNA: TGCAGTGCTAGAGCAACCGTTCCCCGGGGCATATACGAGCAGTACTTC. Its translation: CSARATVPRGIYEQYF.

This clonotype has just a few counts. This chain uses TRBV10-3 with TRBJ2-7; 7 bases match TRBD1. CDR1 ENHRY and CDR2 SYGVKD come from the germline V gene. The CDR3 is made up of 13 amino acids. Trimming removed 2 bases from V and 4 bases from J; junction bases left unmatched: 2. This CDR3 reads CAISERDSYEQYF. The CDR3 region has the DNA TGTGCCATCAGTGAGAGGGACAGTTACGAGCAGTACTTC.

J is TRBJ2-3 and V is TRBV7-9; tentative D call: TRBD2 (6 bases). Trimming took off 5 bases at V and 2 bases at J, with 11 bases between the two ends. This CDR3 spans 14 amino acids. CDR1 is SEHNR and CDR2 is FQNEAQ in the germline V gene (reference sequence). DNA for the CDR3: TGTGCCAGCAGCCCGACTAGAACCACAGATACGCAGTATTTT. Encoded protein: CASSPTRTTDTQYF.

This clonotype was detected only a few times. V and J are TRBV27 and TRBJ2-3, with 10 nucleotides matching TRBD1. The junction had 7 bases not matched to a gene; V was cut back by 3 bases and J by 4 bases. CDR3 size: 16 residues. CDR1 is MNHEY, CDR2 SMNVEV, per germline (reference sequence). CDR3 in amino acids: CASSFFLGQGSDTQYF. CDR3 nucleotides: TGTGCCAGCAGTTTTTTCCTGGGACAGGGGTCAGATACGCAGTATTTT.

This chain joins TRBV18 and TRBJ1-3, with a weak D call TRBD1 (6 bases). Trimming removed 8 bases at V and 2 bases at J, with 13 bases between. The CDR3 loop spans 14 amino acids. The V gene's germline CDR1 is KGHSH and CDR2 LQKENI. The chain's CDR3 is CASDTGKTGNTIYF. As DNA, the CDR3 is TGTGCCAGCGACACAGGGAAAACTGGAAACACCATATATTTT. Drawing the rest from reference TRBV18 and TRBJ1-3, the complete variable domain is NAGVMQNPRHLVRRRGQEARLRCSPMKGHSHVYWYRQLPEEGLKFMVYLQKENIIDESGMPKERFSAEFPKEGPSILRIQQVVRGDSAAYFCASDTGKTGNTIYFGEGSWLTVV.

The rearrangement joins TRBV18 to TRBJ2-1; the D is unclear. The CDR3 length is 14 residues. CDR1 and CDR2 (germline): KGHSH, LQKENI. Deletions cut 2 bases from V and 5 bases from J, with 10 bases between. CDR3: CASSPSAPHNEQFF. Written as DNA, the CDR3 is TGTGCCAGCTCACCATCGGCTCCCCACAATGAGCAGTTCTTC.

V usage is TRBV7-2 and J usage is TRBJ2-3; D perhaps matches TRBD2 (5 bases). There are 14 residues in the CDR3. The ends were cut back, 2 bases at V and 4 bases at J, with 10 bases in the middle. Per germline, CDR1 SGHTA and CDR2 FQGNSA. CDR3 in DNA: TGTGCCAGCAGCTTACGGGATGTGGCAGATACGCAGTATTTT. Protein product: CASSLRDVADTQYF.

The V gene is TRBV6-5, the J gene TRBJ1-2; D uncertain. In germline, CDR1 is MNHEY, CDR2 SVGAGI. Trimming stripped 4 bases from V and 6 bases from J, with 15 bases between. CDR3 length equals 14 residues. The CDR3, as DNA: TGTGCCAGCAGTTCGGACTCCATGGTTAATGGCTACACCTTC. Its protein is CASSSDSMVNGYTF.

The rearrangement links TRBV6-2 or TRBV6-3 to TRBJ2-1, with 8 bases lining up with TRBD2. The germline gives CDR1 MNHEY, CDR2 SVGEGT. The CDR3 spans 17 residues. J was trimmed by 7 bases and V by 2 bases; bases with no gene match: 13. This chain's CDR3 is CASSYHTAGTRRNEQFF. The CDR3 coding sequence is TGTGCCAGCAGTTACCACACCGCCGGGACTAGAAGGAATGAGCAGTTCTTC.

This clonotype occurred a few times. The CDR3 DNA is TGTGCCAGCAGATACCCGGGAGGCCAAGAGACCCAGTACTTC. Amino acids: CASRYPGGQETQYF. The V gene is TRBV6-2 or TRBV6-3, the J gene TRBJ2-5; 7 nucleotides align to TRBD2. This CDR3 contains 14 residues. V was pared by 6 bases and J by 1 base, with 5 bases of the junction left unmatched. The germline V gene has CDR1 MNHEY and CDR2 SVGEGT.

The rearrangement joins TRBV20-1 to TRBJ2-7; 8 bases agree with TRBD1. V shed 6 bases, J shed 6 bases, and the junction held 10 bases outside the gene matches. The germline gives CDR1 DFQATT, CDR2 SNEGSKA (reference sequence). The CDR3 length is 13 residues. The CDR3 spells CSAKTGAPIEQYF. CDR3 nucleotides: TGCAGTGCCAAGACAGGGGCCCCCATCGAGCAGTACTTC.

This clonotype was counted only a few times. V gene TRBV7-9 combines with J gene TRBJ1-1, with unresolved D. Germline-derived CDR1 and CDR2 are SEHNR and FQNEAQ (reference sequence). With 5 bases removed from V and 0 bases from J, the gap between germline ends came to 13 bases. This CDR3 region has 15 residues. The CDR3 DNA sequence: TGTGCCAGCAGCCCAGGATGGGCTATGAACACTGAAGCTTTCTTT. It encodes CASSPGWAMNTEAFF.

The chain carries TRBV24-1 and TRBJ2-7; 8 bases fit TRBD2. The CDR3 has 17 amino acids. CDR1 KGHDR and CDR2 SFDVKD come from the germline V gene. After removal of 5 bases from V and 0 bases from J, the junction contained 11 bases not matched to a gene. The CDR3 here is CATSGVTSVYNSYEQYF. CDR3 coding DNA: TGTGCCACCAGTGGTGTGACTAGCGTCTACAACTCCTACGAGCAGTACTTC.

V gene TRBV20-1 combines with J gene TRBJ2-1, with unresolved D. There are 13 residues in the CDR3. Trimming cost V 4 bases and J 8 bases, with 15 bases left between them. Germline V gene sequence: CDR1 DFQATT, CDR2 SNEGSKA (reference sequence). The CDR3: CSAIRLSLDEQFF. The CDR3 nucleotides are TGCAGTGCTATCAGGTTGAGTTTGGATGAGCAGTTCTTC.

This clonotype was picked up a small number of times. The chain employs TRBV12-3 or TRBV12-4 and TRBJ2-1, with D possibly being TRBD1 (6 bases). With 3 bases removed from V and 7 bases from J, the gap between germline ends came to 13 bases. CDR3 length: 14 residues. Here the CDR3 DNA reads TGTGCCAGCAGTTTGTACGTCACAGGGAATGAGCAGTTCTTC. Its translation: CASSLYVTGNEQFF.

This clonotype was found a few times. This sequence joins TRBV6-1 and TRBJ2-7; TRBD2 matches at 7 bases. V shed 6 bases and J 7 bases; nucleotides not matched to a gene: 15. The CDR3 covers 15 residues. CDR1 is MNHNS and CDR2 is SASEGT in the germline V gene. The CDR3 region is CASSSQPGGGREQYF. For the CDR3, the DNA is TGTGCCAGCAGCTCCCAACCGGGGGGTGGGAGGGAGCAGTACTTC.

This clonotype was seen only a few times. CDR3 in amino acids: CASSVSGGTGKETQYF. The CDR3 DNA sequence: TGTGCCAGCAGCGTGAGTGGGGGGACAGGGAAAGAGACCCAGTACTTC. The V call is TRBV9, the J call TRBJ2-5; 9 nucleotides match TRBD1. Germline V CDR1 and CDR2: SGDLS, YYNGEE. Trimming removed 2 bases from V and 3 bases from J; junction bases left unmatched: 8. There are 16 residues in the CDR3.